A selection of T cell receptor beta chains follows, all from one sample in a study of OX40 agonist ivuxolimab in advanced cancers. Assay: immunoSEQ multiplex PCR; the TCRdb copy retains only in-frame clones and omits some. The sample shows about 50,000 clones, around 80% of them seen only once. The source was CD4+ or CD8+ T cells sorted from blood, collected in a trial of the OX40 agonist ivuxolimab. These receptors came from an adult with an advanced solid tumor such as melanoma, head and neck, liver or kidney cancer. Both conserved end residues are part of each CDR3. Each record gives: CDR3 DNA, CDR3 protein, D gene, J gene, clone size, V gene. The D gene is left open where the match is weak. Size is omitted from some rows. Given values are once, few, many or a class for expanded clones.

TGTGCCAGCAGCTTAGGTCAGAGCTCCTACGAGCAGTACTTC | CASSLGQSSYEQYF | . | TRBJ2-7 | . | TRBV7-9
TGTGCCAGCAGTTTGACGAACCTGTCCGAGCAGTACTTC | CASSLTNLSEQYF | . | TRBJ2-7 | . | TRBV6-1
TGTGCCAGCAGTTACGCTCAATCTCTCTATGGCTACACCTTC | CASSYAQSLYGYTF | . | TRBJ1-2 | . | TRBV6-5
TGTGCCATCAGCAGGGGTTCGACGCTGGAAGAGACCCAGTACTTC | CAISRGSTLEETQYF | . | TRBJ2-5 | . | TRBV10-3
TGTGCCAGCACCCGGCAGGAGAACACTGAAGCTTTCTTT | CASTRQENTEAFF | . | TRBJ1-1 | . | TRBV2
TGTGCCAGCTCACCCGCAGAGGGGACCCAGTACTTC | CASSPAEGTQYF | . | TRBJ2-5 | . | TRBV18
TGCGCCAGCAGCTTGGCGCAGCGTAACTATGGCTACACCTTC | CASSLAQRNYGYTF | . | TRBJ1-2 | . | TRBV5-1
TGTGCCAGCCCGCGGTACCTCGGGTCCTACAATGAGCAGTTCTTC | CASPRYLGSYNEQFF | . | TRBJ2-1 | . | TRBV6-1
TGTGCCAGTAGTATAATAGGGGTGGCCGGGGAGCTGTTTTTT | CASSIIGVAGELFF | . | TRBJ2-2 | . | TRBV19
TGTGCCAGCAGTTCGGCTAGCGGGAGCTACAATGAGCAGTTCTTC | CASSSASGSYNEQFF | TRBD2 | TRBJ2-1 | . | TRBV6-5
TGTGCCAGCACCGCCCTCTCACAGCCGGATCATGGCTACACCTTC | CASTALSQPDHGYTF | . | TRBJ1-2 | . | TRBV9
TGCAGCGTTCGGCACCTCAATCAGCCCCAGCATTTT | CSVRHLNQPQHF | . | TRBJ1-5 | . | TRBV29-1
TGTGCCAGCAGCGAAACAGGGACAGGGGGCGATGAGCAGTTCTTC | CASSETGTGGDEQFF | TRBD1 | TRBJ2-1 | . | TRBV2
TGTGCCAGCAGTTCCTCTTTAGCAGACAATGAGCAGTTCTTC | CASSSSLADNEQFF | . | TRBJ2-1 | . | TRBV6-5
TGTGCCAGCAGCTTGGCCCCGACCGAGCAGTACTTC | CASSLAPTEQYF | . | TRBJ2-7 | . | TRBV5-6
TGTGCCAGCAGTCCCCTCGCAGGGAGCTATGAGCAGTTCTTC | CASSPLAGSYEQFF | . | TRBJ2-1 | few | TRBV6-5
TGTGCCACCAGCCCCCCGGGGCAGGGGGCAGAGACCCAGTACTTC | CATSPPGQGAETQYF | TRBD1 | TRBJ2-5 | . | TRBV15
TGTGCCAGTATGAAGGGTCAGGATGAAGCTTTCTTT | CASMKGQDEAFF | . | TRBJ1-1 | . | TRBV19
TGTGCCAGCAGCTTAGTTTTGAAAACAGATACGCAGTATTTT | CASSLVLKTDTQYF | . | TRBJ2-3 | few | TRBV13
TGTGCCTGGAGCCGCGGACTCGTAGGGACCTACACCTTC | CAWSRGLVGTYTF | . | TRBJ1-2 | . | TRBV30
TGCGCCAGCAGCATCGGACAGGCGGAGACCTACGAGCAGTACTTC | CASSIGQAETYEQYF | TRBD1 | TRBJ2-7 | once | TRBV5-1
TGCGCCAGCAGTGGGTTAGAGGGAAAAGAGACCCAGTACTTC | CASSGLEGKETQYF | . | TRBJ2-5 | . | TRBV10-1
TGTGCCAGCAGCCTGAGGGGTATCGGGACTACGAGGGAGCAGTACTTC | CASSLRGIGTTREQYF | TRBD2 | TRBJ2-7 | . | TRBV2
TGTGCCAGCTCACAATCAGGGGCAGAGACTGAAGCTTTCTTT | CASSQSGAETEAFF | . | TRBJ1-1 | . | TRBV18
TGCGCCAGCAGCGAACAGGGGGCAGCTTCAGATACGCAGTATTTT | CASSEQGAASDTQYF | TRBD1 | TRBJ2-3 | . | TRBV5-1
TGTGCCAGCAGTGACCCTTTGATTGGGACTAGCGTGGATACGCAGTATTTT | CASSDPLIGTSVDTQYF | TRBD2 | TRBJ2-3 | . | TRBV2
TGTGCCTGGAGTACTCCGGACAGGACCGATACGCAGTATTTT | CAWSTPDRTDTQYF | TRBD1 | TRBJ2-3 | few | TRBV30
TGTGCCAGTAGTCTCGGACCCGGCAATGAGCAGTTCTTC | CASSLGPGNEQFF | . | TRBJ2-1 | . | TRBV19
TGTGCCAGCAGTGCTCAGGGGATCCACTATGGCTACACCTTC | CASSAQGIHYGYTF | . | TRBJ1-2 | . | TRBV6-5
TGTGCCAGAAGCGAGGTAGCGGGAGCAGGGGAGCAGTACTTC | CARSEVAGAGEQYF | TRBD2 | TRBJ2-5 | . | TRBV2
TGTGCCAGCAGTGGGTGGGGCGGAAACACCATATATTTT | CASSGWGGNTIYF | . | TRBJ1-3 | . | TRBV6-6
TGTGCCAGCAGTCCGGGACCCCGAGGCTACACCTTC | CASSPGPRGYTF | . | TRBJ1-2 | . | TRBV6-5
TGTGCCAGCAGCCAACCAGCAGGGTGGCAGCCCCAGCATTTT | CASSQPAGWQPQHF | . | TRBJ1-5 | . | TRBV28
TGCGCCAGCAGCTTGGCGACGGGAGGGCCGGAGGAGACCCAGTACTTC | CASSLATGGPEETQYF | TRBD2 | TRBJ2-5 | . | TRBV5-1
TGTGCCAGCAGTCCTGGGGGGGGTAGAGATACGCAGTATTTT | CASSPGGGRDTQYF | TRBD2 | TRBJ2-3 | . | TRBV25-1
TGCGCCAGCAGCCAAGACAGACAAGAGACCCAGTACTTC | CASSQDRQETQYF | . | TRBJ2-5 | once | TRBV4-3
TGTGCCAGCAGTTTAGGAGGGTTCAATCAGCCCCAGCATTTT | CASSLGGFNQPQHF | . | TRBJ1-5 | . | TRBV27
TGCGCCAGCAGTGAGTCCATAGCGGGAGGGCCACGGGAGACCCAGTACTTC | CASSESIAGGPRETQYF | TRBD2 | TRBJ2-5 | . | TRBV10-1
TGTGCCAGCAGCCCCCTCGGGTCCTACGAGCAGTACTTC | CASSPLGSYEQYF | . | TRBJ2-7 | . | TRBV7-9
TGTGCCATCAGTGAGTCGCTTTCCAGGGGAGGTTCACCCCTCCACTTT | CAISESLSRGGSPLHF | . | TRBJ1-6 | . | TRBV10-3
TGCGCCAGCAGCGCCGACAGGGGTGTGAACACTGAAGCTTTCTTT | CASSADRGVNTEAFF | TRBD1 | TRBJ1-1 | once | TRBV4-3
TGCGCCAGCAGCCAAGGTCGTTCCGCCCGGGAGATCTACAATGAGCAGTTCTTC | CASSQGRSAREIYNEQFF | . | TRBJ2-1 | . | TRBV4-1
TGTGCCAGCAGCTCCGCCGCGGGAGGCACGGAGACCCAGTACTTC | CASSSAAGGTETQYF | TRBD2 | TRBJ2-5 | . | TRBV7-9
TGTGCCAGCAGTCTGGGACAGTCACTCTATGGCTACACCTTC | CASSLGQSLYGYTF | TRBD1 | TRBJ1-2 | once | TRBV2
TGTGCCAGCAGCCAAGAATCGCAGTCCTATCCATACGAGCAGTACTTC | CASSQESQSYPYEQYF | . | TRBJ2-7 | . | TRBV14
TGTGCCAGCTCAGCCGGGACAGGGGATCCTGAAGCTTTCTTT | CASSAGTGDPEAFF | TRBD1 | TRBJ1-1 | . | TRBV18
TGTGCCACCATTCCTCACCTGCCCACCGGGGAGCTGTTTTTT | CATIPHLPTGELFF | . | TRBJ2-2 | . | TRBV6-6